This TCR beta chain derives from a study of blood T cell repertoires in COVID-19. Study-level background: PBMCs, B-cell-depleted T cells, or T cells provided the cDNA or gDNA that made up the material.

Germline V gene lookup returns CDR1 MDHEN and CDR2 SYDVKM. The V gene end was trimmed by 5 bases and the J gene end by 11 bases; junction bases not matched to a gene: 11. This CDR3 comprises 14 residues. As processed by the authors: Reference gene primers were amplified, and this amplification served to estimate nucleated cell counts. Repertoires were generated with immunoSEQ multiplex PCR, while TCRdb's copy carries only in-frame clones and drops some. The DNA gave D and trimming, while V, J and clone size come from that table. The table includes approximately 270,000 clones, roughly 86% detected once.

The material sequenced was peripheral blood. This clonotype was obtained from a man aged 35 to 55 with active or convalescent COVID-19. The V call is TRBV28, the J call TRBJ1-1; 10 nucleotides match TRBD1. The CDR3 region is CASSLGTGVVYAFF. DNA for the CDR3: TGTGCCAGCAGTCTCGGGACAGGGGTTGTATATGCTTTCTTT.